A few counts support the clone carrying this T cell receptor (beta chain). What it binds is unknown. V lost 0 bases to trimming and J lost 11 bases; unmatched junction nucleotides: 13. CDR3 length equals 16 residues. Germline lookup yields CDR1 SGHRS and CDR2 YFSETQ. TCRdb ran MiXCR on the reads and lists one entry per CDR3 protein. The sample contains roughly 860,000 distinct CDR3 sequences, approximately 30% of which appear only once. The data originate from a study of T cell repertoires in cytomegalovirus infection. Turning to the study itself: The authors used CMV epitopes that were HLA-C-restricted (recently identified) and HLA-B-restricted (well studied). Indications came from public TCR beta signatures; they pointed to CMV infection and to a matching HLA type.

Study results and limitations: In two of eight donors, the top clonotype was HLA-C-restricted CMV-specific. Carriage of CMV together with the relevant HLA was identifiable through cumulative public TCR beta family frequency.

Specimen: cultured CD8+ T cells from PBMCs, collected from culture after CMV antigen stimulation. V usage is TRBV5-1 and J usage is TRBJ1-1; 10 positions agree with TRBD1. The sequence derives from a human donor in good health (CMV status not recorded). Some clones in this sample may be carry-over from other donors' samples. The chain's CDR3 is CASSLGTGGTEEVAFF. CDR3 sequence (DNA): TGCGCCAGCAGCTTGGGGACAGGGGGAACCGAAGAAGTGGCTTTCTTT.